Detailed here is one TCR beta chain. The antigen it binds to is not known. Per-base qualities were not stored, and no clone one base away is much larger. The data were taken from a study of blood T cell repertoires in COVID-19 (dated by TCRdb to about 2020). For the wider study: Samples from collaborators originated in the United States, Italy and Spain and spanned both the acute and convalescent phases of COVID-19. Samples were obtained from the ongoing ImmuneRACE study (first 160 participants) and from some 1,300 subjects provided by 6 global collaborators. Where available, HLA class I and class II types were obtained from metadata supplied by the sample provider rather than from assay-based typing. The repertoires were made available in a free public database intended to serve as a resource for research on the immune response to SARS-CoV-2. The dataset comprised deeply sampled blood TCRbeta repertoires from subjects exposed to, actively infected with, or recovered from COVID-19. Sample metadata almost always included a de-identified subject ID, COVID-19 status, age in years and sex. The prospective study material was composed of cDNA or gDNA derived from T cells, B-cell-depleted T cells, or PBMCs. Paper-wide results and their limitations: How much clinical and demographic metadata was included differed by source and by participant, and the metadata was provided uncurated.

The CDR3 has 12 amino acids, counting the end cysteine and phenylalanine. The only DNA kept is the CDR3, 36 bases in frame from the first base. After removal of 8 bases from V and 8 bases from J, the junction retains 2 bases not matched to a gene. CDR1 MNHEY and CDR2 SMNVEV were looked up in the germline V gene (reference sequence). A second Seattle source provided samples from volunteer blood donors who had recovered from COVID-19. Each collaborating institution followed its own protocols to collect whole blood in K2EDTA tubes. For TCRbeta analysis, collaborator samples were shipped as frozen whole blood, as isolated PBMCs, or as DNA extracted from either sample type. TCRbeta CDR3 regions were amplified from genomic DNA by means of the immunoSEQ Assay, a bias-controlled multiplex PCR. As for how the authors treated the data: Within the assay, amplification of reference gene primers was used to estimate how many nucleated cells each sample contained. Sequence reads were collapsed and filtered to measure the absolute abundance of every unique TCRbeta CDR3 rearrangement. For each sample, productive Simpson clonality was calculated as the square root of Simpson's diversity index across productive rearrangements. TCRdb stores this immuneACCESS table with in-frame sequences only. Part of the clones is absent; in the studies checked, under half of the shortfall reflects unresolved V genes, and no reason is known for the rest. The V and J calls and clone size come from that table; D and trimming were worked out from the DNA. This sample has a few hundred thousand clones in its table, and 84% of those were observed once. Of the sample, 1.4% is held by the ten largest clones.

The sequence derives from a woman between 40 and 50 years old who had recovered from COVID-19. The rearranged chain carries TRBV27 and TRBJ2-1; 11 junctional bases match TRBD2. Sequencing was done on a sample of peripheral blood. The CDR3 protein: CASRTSGYEQFF. The DNA is as follows: TGTGCCAGCCGGACTAGCGGGTATGAGCAGTTCTTC.